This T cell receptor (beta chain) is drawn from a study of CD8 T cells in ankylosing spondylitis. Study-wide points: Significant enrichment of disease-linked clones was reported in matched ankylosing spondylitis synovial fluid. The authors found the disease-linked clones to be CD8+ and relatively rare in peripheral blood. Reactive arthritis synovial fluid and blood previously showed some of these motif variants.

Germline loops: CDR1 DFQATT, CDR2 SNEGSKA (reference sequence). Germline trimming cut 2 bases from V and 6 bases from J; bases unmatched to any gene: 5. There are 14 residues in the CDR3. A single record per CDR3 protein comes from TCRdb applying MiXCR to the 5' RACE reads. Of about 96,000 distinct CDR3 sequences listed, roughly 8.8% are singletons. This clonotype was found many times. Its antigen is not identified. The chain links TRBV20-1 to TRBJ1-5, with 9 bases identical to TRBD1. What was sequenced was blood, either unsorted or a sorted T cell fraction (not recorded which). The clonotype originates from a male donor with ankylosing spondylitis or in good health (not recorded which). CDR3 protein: CSARQGQGRQPQHF. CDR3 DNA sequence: TGCAGTGCTAGACAAGGACAGGGGCGTCAGCCCCAGCATTTT.